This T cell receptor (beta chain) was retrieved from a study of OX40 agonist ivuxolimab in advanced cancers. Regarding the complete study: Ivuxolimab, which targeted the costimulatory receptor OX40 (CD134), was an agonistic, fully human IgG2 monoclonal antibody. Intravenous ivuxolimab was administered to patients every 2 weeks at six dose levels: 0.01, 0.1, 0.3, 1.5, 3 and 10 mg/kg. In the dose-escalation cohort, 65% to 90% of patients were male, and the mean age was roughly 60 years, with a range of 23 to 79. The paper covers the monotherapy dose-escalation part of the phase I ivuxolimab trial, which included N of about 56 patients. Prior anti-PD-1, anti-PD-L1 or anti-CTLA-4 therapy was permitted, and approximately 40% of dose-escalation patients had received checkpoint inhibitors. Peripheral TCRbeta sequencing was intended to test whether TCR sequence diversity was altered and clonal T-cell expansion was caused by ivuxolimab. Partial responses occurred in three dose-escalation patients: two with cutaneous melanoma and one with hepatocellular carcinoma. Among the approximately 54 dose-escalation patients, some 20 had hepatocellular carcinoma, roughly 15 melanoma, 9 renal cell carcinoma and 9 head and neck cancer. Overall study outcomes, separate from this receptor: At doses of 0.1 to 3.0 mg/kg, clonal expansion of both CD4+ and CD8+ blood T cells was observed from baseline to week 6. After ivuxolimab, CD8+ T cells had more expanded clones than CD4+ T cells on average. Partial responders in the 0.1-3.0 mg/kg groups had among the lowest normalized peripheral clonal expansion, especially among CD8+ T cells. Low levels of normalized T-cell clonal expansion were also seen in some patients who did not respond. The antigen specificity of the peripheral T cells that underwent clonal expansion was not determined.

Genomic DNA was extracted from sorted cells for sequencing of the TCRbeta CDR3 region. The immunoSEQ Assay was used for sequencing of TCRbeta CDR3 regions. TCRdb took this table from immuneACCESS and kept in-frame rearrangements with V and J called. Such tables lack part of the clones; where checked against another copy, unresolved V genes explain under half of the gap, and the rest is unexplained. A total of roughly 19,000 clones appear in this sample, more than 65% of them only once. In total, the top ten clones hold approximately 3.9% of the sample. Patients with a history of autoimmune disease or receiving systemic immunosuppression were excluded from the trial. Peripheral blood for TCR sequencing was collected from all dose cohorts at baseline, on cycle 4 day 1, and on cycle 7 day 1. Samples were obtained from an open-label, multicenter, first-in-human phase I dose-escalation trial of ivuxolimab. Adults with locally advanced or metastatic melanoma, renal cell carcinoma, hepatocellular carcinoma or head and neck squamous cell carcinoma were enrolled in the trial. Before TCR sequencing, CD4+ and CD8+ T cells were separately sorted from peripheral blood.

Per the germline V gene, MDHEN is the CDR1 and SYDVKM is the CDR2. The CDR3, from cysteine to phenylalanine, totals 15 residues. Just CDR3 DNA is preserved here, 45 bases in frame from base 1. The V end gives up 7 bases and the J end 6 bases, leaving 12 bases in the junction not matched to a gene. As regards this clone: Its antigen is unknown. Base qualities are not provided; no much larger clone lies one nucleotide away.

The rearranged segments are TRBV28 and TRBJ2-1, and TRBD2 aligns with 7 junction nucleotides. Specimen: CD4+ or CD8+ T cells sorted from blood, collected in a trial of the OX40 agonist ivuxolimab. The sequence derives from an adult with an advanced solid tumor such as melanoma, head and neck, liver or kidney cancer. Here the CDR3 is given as CASITGWGRVNEQFF. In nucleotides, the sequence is TGTGCCAGCATCACCGGCTGGGGGAGGGTCAATGAGCAGTTCTTC.